These T cell receptor beta chains were read from a single sample in a study of blood T cell repertoires in COVID-19. Assay used: immunoSEQ multiplex PCR; TCRdb lists only in-frame clones, some missing. The table records just under 60,000 clones, roughly 80% of them present only once. The sequencing input was peripheral blood. These receptors originate from a man older than 75 with COVID-19, enrolled during active disease. Both conserved end residues are part of each CDR3. D genes are given only for firm matches. For some rows the clone size is stated as once, few or many, or as a class when expanded; others skip it.

NA TRBJ2-7 TRBV11-1 NA TGTGCCAGCAGCCAGGATCGGTCGGCGGGCGAGCAGTACTTC CASSQDRSAGEQYF
NA TRBJ1-2 TRBV6-5 TRBD1 TGTGCCAGCAGTTACTCTGGGCAGGGGGAGAAACGTGGCTACACCTTC CASSYSGQGEKRGYTF
NA TRBJ2-2 TRBV24-1 NA TGTGCCACCAGTGATTTGAGGCAGGGCGGCACCGGGGAGCTGTTTTTT CATSDLRQGGTGELFF
NA TRBJ1-5 TRBV19 NA TGTGCCAGTAGTATCGGGGACGGGAGACCGCAGCCCCAGCATTTT CASSIGDGRPQPQHF
NA TRBJ2-5 TRBV4-3 NA TGCGCCAGCAGCCAGAGGACTCTAACTACGGGTCAAGAGACCCAGTACTTC CASSQRTLTTGQETQYF
NA TRBJ1-2 TRBV25-1 NA TGTGCCAGCAGTGTCTTGGCGGCGAACTATGGCTACACCTTC CASSVLAANYGYTF
NA TRBJ1-1 TRBV6-5 NA TGTGCCAGCAGTTACGGGGCCGGGCCGCAAGCTTTCTTT CASSYGAGPQAFF
NA TRBJ2-2 TRBV30 TRBD2 TGTGCCTTCGGGACCACGGGGGGGTTGGGGGAGCTGTTTTTT CAFGTTGGLGELFF
NA TRBJ1-5 TRBV19 TRBD1 TGTGCCAGTAGCCCTTCACAGGGGGATTTCGGCAATCAGCCCCAGCATTTT CASSPSQGDFGNQPQHF
NA TRBJ1-4 TRBV4-1 TRBD1 TGCGCCAGCAGCCAAGAGTCGGGACAGCTTAATGAAAAACTGTTTTTT CASSQESGQLNEKLFF
NA TRBJ2-2 TRBV5-1 TRBD2 TGCGCCAGCAGCCCCGGACTAGCGGGGGCCGCAAACACCGGGGAGCTGTTTTTT CASSPGLAGAANTGELFF
NA TRBJ1-2 TRBV4-1 TRBD1 TGCGCCAGCAGCCGGGAGGGACAGGGCTATGGCTACACCTTC CASSREGQGYGYTF
NA TRBJ1-5 TRBV6-5 NA TGTGCCAGCAGTCAGGGTTACAGTCAGCCCCAGCATTTT CASSQGYSQPQHF
NA TRBJ2-5 TRBV19 NA TGTGCCAGTAAATCCACGGGTAGCCGTCAAGAGACCCAGTACTTC CASKSTGSRQETQYF
NA TRBJ1-1 TRBV20-1 TRBD1 TGCAGTGCTAGTGAAAGGGGGCGCGGGGACACTGAAGCTTTCTTT CSASERGRGDTEAFF
NA TRBJ1-2 TRBV6-5 TRBD1 TGTGCCAGCAGGCAAACCGGGACAGGGAGGGTAGGCTACACCTTC CASRQTGTGRVGYTF
NA TRBJ2-2 TRBV11-2 NA TGTGCCAGCGGGATTGGGGGGATGGGGACCGGGGAGCTGTTTTTT CASGIGGMGTGELFF
NA TRBJ1-1 TRBV13 TRBD1 TGTGCCAGCAGCCCGACAGGGGGCGCACAAAACACTGAAGCTTTCTTT CASSPTGGAQNTEAFF
NA TRBJ1-6 TRBV7-3 TRBD1 TGTGCCAGCAGCAGGACAGGACAGAATAATTCACCCCTCCACTTT CASSRTGQNNSPLHF
few TRBJ2-3 TRBV3-1/TRBV3-2 NA TGTGCCAGCAGCCAATACCTTAGGACAGACACAGATACGCAGTATTTT CASSQYLRTDTDTQYF
once TRBJ1-5 TRBV10-3 NA TGTGCCATCAGCCTCGAGGGAGGAAGCAATCAGCCCCAGCATTTT CAISLEGGSNQPQHF
few TRBJ2-1 TRBV6-2/TRBV6-3 NA TGTGCCAGCAGTTTATCCGGGAACCTCAATGAGCAGTTCTTC CASSLSGNLNEQFF